Sequencing of this TCR beta chain was carried out in a study of identical twins. From the 5' RACE reads, TCRdb called clonotypes with MiXCR, one entry per CDR3 protein. The sample consists of 350,000 or so distinct CDR3 sequences, approximately 13% of them appearing once. This clonotype occurred a few times. The antigen is undetermined. Overall study findings and caveats: Excess sharing between twins was weaker in beta out-of-frame sequences. For cord blood, abundant beta clonotypes had fewer insertions, unlike memory repertoires, which showed none.

These same data were also listed under a study on yellow fever vaccine responses in identical twins.

The receptor was isolated from a woman under 30 in good health. Source material: CD8+ T cells sorted from blood.

CDR3 loop: CASSWHRIRSSYNEQFF. The CDR3 nucleotides are TGTGCCAGCAGTTGGCATCGGATAAGGAGCTCCTACAATGAGCAGTTCTTC. The V call is TRBV21-1, the J call TRBJ2-1. TRBV21-1 is assigned pseudogene status. The CDR3 runs to 17 residues.